The source of this T cell receptor (beta chain) is a study of early T cells in non-severe SARS-CoV-2 infection. Study-level background: Whole-blood bulk RNA, unsorted, was sequenced, and chains were unpaired.

The TCR library protocol was used to attach unique molecular identifiers. These identifiers were attached to individual cDNA molecules. Via MiXCR, TCRdb re-called the 5' RACE reads, giving one row per CDR3 protein. The sample includes over 60,000 distinct CDR3 sequences, roughly 9.1% of them seen just once. This clonotype has more than one count but fewer than ten. What it recognizes is unknown. Notes on the study in general: The study's VDJdb matching favored anti-spike CD8 responses and missed private and CD4 specificities.

The TCR originated in an adult who was a healthcare worker with PCR-confirmed SARS-CoV-2 infection or an uninfected control (not recorded which). Sequenced material: whole blood, taken at baseline.

The CDR3, as DNA: TGTGCCAGCAGCGCCGGGACTAGCGGTCCTCGTGCTAGCACAGATACGCAGTATTTT. Its translation: CASSAGTSGPRASTDTQYF. The rearrangement joins TRBV5-4 to TRBJ2-3; TRBD2 matches at 11 bases. This CDR3 comprises 19 residues. Trimming cost V 4 bases and J 0 bases; bases outside gene matches: 13. Germline CDR1 reads SGHNT; CDR2 reads YYREEE (reference sequence).